This T cell receptor beta chain was sequenced during a study of CD8 T cells in ankylosing spondylitis. At least ten counts were recorded for this clonotype. TCRdb processed the 5' RACE reads anew with MiXCR; each CDR3 protein has one entry. The sample carries a few hundred thousand distinct CDR3 sequences, roughly 20% recorded once. Per germline, CDR1 MDHEN and CDR2 SYDVKM. CDR3 length equals 14 residues. Trimming cost V 5 bases and J 2 bases, with 12 bases left between them. The sequence was obtained from a male donor with ankylosing spondylitis or in good health (not recorded which). The chain joins TRBV28 to TRBJ1-1; tentative D call: TRBD1 (6 bases). Sample: blood, either unsorted or a sorted T cell fraction (not recorded which). CDR3 nucleotides: TGTGCCAGCAGTCCTGACAGGCGAAACACTGAAGCTTTCTTT. It specifies CASSPDRRNTEAFF.